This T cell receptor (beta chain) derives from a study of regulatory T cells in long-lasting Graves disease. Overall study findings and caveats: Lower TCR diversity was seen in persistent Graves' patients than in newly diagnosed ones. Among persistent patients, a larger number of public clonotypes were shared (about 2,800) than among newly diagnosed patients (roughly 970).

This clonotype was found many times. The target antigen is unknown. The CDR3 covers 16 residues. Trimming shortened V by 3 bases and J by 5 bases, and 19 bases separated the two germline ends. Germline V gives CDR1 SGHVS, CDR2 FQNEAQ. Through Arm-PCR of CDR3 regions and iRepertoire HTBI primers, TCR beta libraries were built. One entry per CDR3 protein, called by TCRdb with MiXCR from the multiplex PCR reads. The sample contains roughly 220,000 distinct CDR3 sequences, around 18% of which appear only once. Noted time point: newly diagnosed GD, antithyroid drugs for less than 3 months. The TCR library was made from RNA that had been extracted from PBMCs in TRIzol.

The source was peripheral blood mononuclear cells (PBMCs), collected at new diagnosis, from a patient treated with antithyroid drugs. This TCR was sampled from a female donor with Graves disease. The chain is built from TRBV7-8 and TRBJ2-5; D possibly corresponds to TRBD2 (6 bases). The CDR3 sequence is CASSFPEVRGRETQYF. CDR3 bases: TGTGCCAGCAGCTTCCCCGAGGTGCGGGGACGGGAGACCCAGTACTTC.